This TCR beta chain was retrieved from a study of cytomegalovirus exposure and HLA in healthy donors. Comments on this clone: The target antigen is unknown.

This CDR3 region has 13 residues. V lost 6 bases and J lost 9; bases outside the gene matches: 7. Germline CDR1 and CDR2: MNHEY and SVGAGI. PCR amplification relied on 60 Vbeta primers (plus 13 Jbeta primers). The repertoire was sequenced with immunoSEQ multiplex PCR; TCRdb's copy has only in-frame clones and lacks some. The table shows more than 100,000 clones, with 80% to 90% occurring only once. Regarding the study as a whole: Most TCR sequences proved rare, with some public TCRs found in many donors.

The source material was PBMCs. The source is a woman aged 25 to 39 in good health and CMV-seronegative. The gene calls are TRBV6-5 and TRBJ2-5; 10 bases line up with TRBD1. Here the CDR3 reads CASREKGQGPQYF. The CDR3 DNA reads TGTGCCAGCAGAGAGAAGGGACAGGGGCCCCAGTACTTC.